This T cell receptor beta chain came from a study of shared clonotypes between healthy human individuals. Produced via immunoSEQ multiplex PCR; TCRdb's table is partial and in-frame only. The table has roughly 2.6 million clones, around nine tenths seen once. Trimming pared 3 bases from V and 6 bases from J, leaving 12 bases between. Germline CDR1 LNHDA, CDR2 SQIVND (reference sequence). The CDR3 runs 14 residues. This rearrangement joins TRBV19 to TRBJ1-5; D might be TRBD1 (6 bases). The receptor's source is a man younger than 35 in good health. The sequencing sample was made of naive CD4+ T cells sorted from blood. This sample's subset: CD45RA+ positively selected. CDR3 protein: CASSIGQGTQPQHF. The CDR3 DNA follows: TGTGCCAGTAGTATTGGGCAGGGGACTCAGCCCCAGCATTTT.